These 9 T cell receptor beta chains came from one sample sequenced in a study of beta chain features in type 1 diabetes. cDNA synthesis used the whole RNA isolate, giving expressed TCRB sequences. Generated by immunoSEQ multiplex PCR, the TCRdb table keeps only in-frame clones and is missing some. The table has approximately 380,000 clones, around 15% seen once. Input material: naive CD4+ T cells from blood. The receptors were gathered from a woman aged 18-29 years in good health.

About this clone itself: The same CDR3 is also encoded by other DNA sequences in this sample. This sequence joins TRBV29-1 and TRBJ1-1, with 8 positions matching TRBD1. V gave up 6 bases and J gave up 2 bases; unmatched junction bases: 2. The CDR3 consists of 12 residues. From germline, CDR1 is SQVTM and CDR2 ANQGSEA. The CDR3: CSVDRGNTEAFF. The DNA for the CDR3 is TGCAGCGTCGACAGGGGAAACACTGAAGCTTTCTTT.

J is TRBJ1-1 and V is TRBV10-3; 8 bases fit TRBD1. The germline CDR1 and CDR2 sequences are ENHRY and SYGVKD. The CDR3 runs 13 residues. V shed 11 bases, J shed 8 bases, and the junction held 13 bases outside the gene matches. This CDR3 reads CAARTGLIEEAFF. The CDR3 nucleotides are TGTGCCGCAAGGACAGGGCTTATTGAGGAAGCTTTCTTT.

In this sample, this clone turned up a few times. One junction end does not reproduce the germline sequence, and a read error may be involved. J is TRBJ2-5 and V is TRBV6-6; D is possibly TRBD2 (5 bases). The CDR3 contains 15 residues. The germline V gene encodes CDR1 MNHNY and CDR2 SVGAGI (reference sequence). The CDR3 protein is CAISDGGWYQETQYF. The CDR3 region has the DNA TGTGCCATCAGTGACGGCGGGTGGTACCAAGAGACCCAGTACTTC.

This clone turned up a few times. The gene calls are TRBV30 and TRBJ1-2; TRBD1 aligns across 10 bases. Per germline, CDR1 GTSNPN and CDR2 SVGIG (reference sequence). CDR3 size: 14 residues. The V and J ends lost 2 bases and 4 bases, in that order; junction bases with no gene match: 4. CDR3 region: CAWSLTGGSYGYTF. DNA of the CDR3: TGTGCCTGGAGTTTGACAGGGGGCAGCTATGGCTACACCTTC. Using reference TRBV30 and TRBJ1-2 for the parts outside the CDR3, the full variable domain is SQTIHQWPATLVQPVGSPLSLECTVEGTSNPNLYWYRQAAGRGLQLLFYSVGIGQISSEVPQNLSASRPQDRQFILSSKKLLLSDSGFYLCAWSLTGGSYGYTFGSGTRLTVV.

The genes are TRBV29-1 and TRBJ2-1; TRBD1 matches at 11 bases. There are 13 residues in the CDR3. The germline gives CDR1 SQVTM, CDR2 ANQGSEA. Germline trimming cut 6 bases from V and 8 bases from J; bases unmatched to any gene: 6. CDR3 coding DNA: TGCAGCGTCCTCGGACAGGGGGCGGATGAGCAGTTCTTC. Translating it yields CSVLGQGADEQFF.

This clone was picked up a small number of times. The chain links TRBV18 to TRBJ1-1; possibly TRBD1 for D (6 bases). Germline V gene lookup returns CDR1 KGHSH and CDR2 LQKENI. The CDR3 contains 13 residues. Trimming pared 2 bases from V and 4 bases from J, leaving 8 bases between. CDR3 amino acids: CASSPDRTTEAFF. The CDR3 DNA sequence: TGTGCCAGCTCACCAGACAGGACCACTGAAGCTTTCTTT. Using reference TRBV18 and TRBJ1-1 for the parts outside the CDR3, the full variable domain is NAGVMQNPRHLVRRRGQEARLRCSPMKGHSHVYWYRQLPEEGLKFMVYLQKENIIDESGMPKERFSAEFPKEGPSILRIQQVVRGDSAAYFCASSPDRTTEAFFGQGTRLTVV.

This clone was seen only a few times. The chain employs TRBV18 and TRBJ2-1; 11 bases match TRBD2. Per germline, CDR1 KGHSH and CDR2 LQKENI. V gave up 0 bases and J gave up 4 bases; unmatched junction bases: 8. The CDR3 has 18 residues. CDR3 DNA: TGTGCCAGCTCACCACCGCTTTTAGCGGGAGGGCCTTACAATGAGCAGTTCTTC. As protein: CASSPPLLAGGPYNEQFF. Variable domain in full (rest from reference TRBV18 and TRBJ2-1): NAGVMQNPRHLVRRRGQEARLRCSPMKGHSHVYWYRQLPEEGLKFMVYLQKENIIDESGMPKERFSAEFPKEGPSILRIQQVVRGDSAAYFCASSPPLLAGGPYNEQFFGPGTRLTVL.

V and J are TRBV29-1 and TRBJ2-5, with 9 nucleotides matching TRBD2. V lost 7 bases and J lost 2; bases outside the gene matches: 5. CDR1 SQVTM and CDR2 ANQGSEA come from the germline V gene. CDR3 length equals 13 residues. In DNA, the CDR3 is TGCAGCGCATTAGCGGGAGCTCAAGAGACCCAGTACTTC. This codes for CSALAGAQETQYF.

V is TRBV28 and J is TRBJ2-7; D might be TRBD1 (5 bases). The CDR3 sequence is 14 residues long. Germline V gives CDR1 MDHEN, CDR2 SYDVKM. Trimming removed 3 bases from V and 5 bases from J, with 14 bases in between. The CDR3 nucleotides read TGTGCCAGCAGTTTTGTGGCAGGGATCCACGAGCAGTACTTC. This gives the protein CASSFVAGIHEQYF.